The next 22 T cell receptor beta chains were all read from a single sample in a study of T cells after yellow fever vaccination. Via MiXCR, TCRdb re-called the 5' RACE reads, giving one row per CDR3 protein. Among some 52,000 distinct CDR3 sequences, about 6.3% were seen once, and the ten largest hold 24%. Material: CD8+ T cells not binding an NS4B(214-222) dextramer, sorted from PBMCs, obtained approximately 47 days after the first yellow fever vaccination. All receptors come from a man between 18 and 35 years old who received the YFV17D yellow fever vaccine.

This clonotype has a handful of counts. V and J are TRBV12-3 or TRBV12-4 and TRBJ1-6; TRBD1 might be the D (5 bases). V shed 0 bases and J shed 7 bases, with 7 bases lying between them. The CDR3 runs 14 residues. CDR3 in DNA: TGTGCCAGCAGTTTAGCGGGGGGGAATTCACCCCTCCACTTT. Its protein is CASSLAGGNSPLHF.

This clonotype occurred a few times. The V call is TRBV27, the J call TRBJ2-4, with 7 nucleotides matching TRBD1. CDR1 and CDR2 from the germline V gene are MNHEY and SMNVEV (reference sequence). The CDR3 contains 15 residues. J gave up 6 bases and V 6 bases, and 11 bases lay outside the gene matches. CDR3 loop: CASSPAWGQRNIQYF. As DNA, the CDR3 is TGTGCCAGCAGCCCCGCCTGGGGACAGAGAAACATTCAGTACTTC.

A few counts support this clonotype. This chain links TRBV12-3 or TRBV12-4 with TRBJ1-1, with TRBD1 matching over 7 bases. The CDR3 sequence is 14 residues long. J was trimmed by 1 base and V by 6 bases; bases with no gene match: 5. The CDR3 here is CASRPGQQNTEAFF. The CDR3 DNA is TGTGCCAGCAGGCCGGGACAGCAGAACACTGAAGCTTTCTTT.

The chain combines TRBV11-3 with TRBJ2-1, with D possibly TRBD1 on 6 matching bases. In germline, CDR1 is SGHNT, CDR2 YENEEA. The CDR3 runs 13 residues. V lost 5 bases and J 9 bases, leaving 14 bases between the germline ends. This CDR3 reads CASSPGVGPEQFF. The CDR3 DNA reads TGTGCCAGCAGCCCAGGGGTAGGTCCTGAGCAGTTCTTC.

This clonotype appeared a few times. The V and J genes are TRBV2 and TRBJ1-5, with D perhaps TRBD1 (6 bases). This CDR3 is 18 amino acids long. Looked up from germline, CDR1 is SNHLY and CDR2 is FYNNEI. Deletions cut 3 bases from V and 4 bases from J, with 22 bases between. The CDR3 nucleotides read TGTGCCAGCAGTGAGGGGGACACTTACTGGGCCACAAATCAGCCCCAGCATTTT. Translation gives CASSEGDTYWATNQPQHF.

The chain uses TRBV20-1 and TRBJ2-1, with 8 bases aligning to TRBD2. J lost 4 bases, V lost 3 bases, and 8 bases had no gene match. The CDR3 totals 15 residues. Germline CDR1 reads DFQATT; CDR2 reads SNEGSKA (reference sequence). The CDR3 coding sequence is TGCAGTGCTAGGGTACGGGGGGGAAGATACAATGAGCAGTTCTTC. It codes for CSARVRGGRYNEQFF.

This clonotype has ten or more counts. V gene TRBV12-3 or TRBV12-4 combines with J gene TRBJ2-3; TRBD1 or TRBD2 may be the D gene (5 bases each). The CDR3 has 15 amino acids. V was trimmed by 1 base and J by 1 base, leaving 9 bases between them. The CDR3 nucleotides read TGTGCCAGCAGTTTAGGGGACGGACGCACAGATACGCAGTATTTT. Translated: CASSLGDGRTDTQYF.

The chain has TRBV12-5 and TRBJ2-2; TRBD1 matches at 8 bases. V was pared by 2 bases and J by 3 bases, with 8 bases of the junction left unmatched. Germline lookup yields CDR1 LGHNT and CDR2 FRNRAP. The CDR3 length is 17 residues. CDR3 nucleotides: TGTGCTAGTGGTTTGCCCCAGGGGGCCGACTACACCGGGGAGCTGTTTTTT. The encoded protein is CASGLPQGADYTGELFF.

The chain is built from TRBV28 and TRBJ2-7; D remains ambiguous. The CDR3 contains 14 residues. Germline V gene data show CDR1 as MDHEN and CDR2 as SYDVKM. The V gene lost 7 bases and the J gene lost 4 bases, with 17 bases spanning the gap. CDR3 bases: TGTGCCAGCACCAGTTTAAGGAACGCATACGAGCAGTACGTC. It codes for CASTSLRNAYEQYV.

The table lists this clonotype with a few counts. V is TRBV9 and J is TRBJ2-6; either TRBD1 or TRBD2 may supply D (5 bases each). Trimming removed 4 bases from V and 1 base from J, with 9 bases in between. Germline CDR1 reads SGDLS; CDR2 reads YYNGEE. This CDR3 contains 15 residues. The DNA of the CDR3 is TGTGCCAGCAGCACCGGGGCGTCTGGGGCCAACGTCCTGACTTTC. Protein product: CASSTGASGANVLTF.

Only a few counts were recorded for this clonotype. The J gene is TRBJ2-7, the V gene TRBV3-1; possibly TRBD1 or TRBD2 for D (5 bases each). V was shortened by 4 bases and J by 3 bases, with 13 bases between the two germline ends. Per the germline V gene, CDR1 is LGHDT and CDR2 is YNNKEL (reference sequence). This CDR3 region has 14 residues. This chain's CDR3 is CASSPLGEIYEQYF. CDR3 coding DNA: TGTGCCAGCAGCCCCCTGGGGGAGATCTACGAGCAGTACTTC.

The chain recombines TRBV6-1 with TRBJ1-2; D remains ambiguous. The germline gives CDR1 MNHNS, CDR2 SASEGT. The CDR3 extends over 14 amino acids. V lost 6 bases and J lost 4, with 15 bases in between. For the CDR3, the DNA is TGTGCCAGCAGCGAGGGAGGTGGCCGCTATGGCTACACCTTC. Residues: CASSEGGGRYGYTF.

This clonotype was detected many times. The chain uses TRBV6-5 and TRBJ2-7; 7 bases are a match to TRBD1. Germline lookup yields CDR1 MNHEY and CDR2 SVGAGI. The CDR3 contains 14 residues. V lost 0 bases to trimming and J lost 3 bases; unmatched junction nucleotides: 2. The CDR3 DNA reads TGTGCCAGCAGTTACTCCCCAGGGGGCTACGAGCAGTACTTC. Translation: CASSYSPGGYEQYF.

This clonotype was picked up many times. This chain connects TRBV29-1 to TRBJ1-4, with 11 bases that match TRBD1. V lost 6 bases and J lost 8; bases outside the gene matches: 2. The CDR3 extends over 12 amino acids. Germline values: CDR1 SQVTM, CDR2 ANQGSEA. The CDR3 protein is CSVGTGGEKLFF. The CDR3, as DNA: TGCAGCGTCGGGACAGGGGGGGAAAAACTGTTTTTT.

This clonotype was seen at least ten times. This chain joins TRBV30 and TRBJ1-2; unclear D gene. CDR3 length: 12 residues. V was trimmed by 5 bases and J by 6 bases, leaving 13 bases between them. Germline V CDR1 and CDR2: GTSNPN, SVGIG (reference sequence). Here the CDR3 DNA reads TGTGCCTGGGATGTGACTGGAGATGGCTACACCTTC. The encoded protein is CAWDVTGDGYTF.

This sequence joins TRBV7-9 and TRBJ2-7; 11 bases fit TRBD2. V was clipped by 5 bases and J by 2 bases; unmatched bases: 8. The CDR3 totals 16 residues. Germline V gives CDR1 SEHNR, CDR2 FQNEAQ (reference sequence). The CDR3 DNA reads as TGTGCCAGCAGCGCTCTACCGGGACTAGCGGCCTACGAGCAGTACTTC. This translates into CASSALPGLAAYEQYF.

This clonotype was counted ten times or more. This sequence joins TRBV4-1 and TRBJ2-3; D is possibly TRBD1 or TRBD2 (6 bases each). In germline, CDR1 is MGHRA, CDR2 YSYEKL. CDR3 length equals 16 residues. V shed 0 bases and J shed 2 bases, with 12 bases lying between them. CDR3: CASSQEGGIPTDTQYF. DNA for the CDR3: TGCGCCAGCAGCCAAGAAGGGGGGATCCCCACAGATACGCAGTATTTT.

This clonotype was seen only a few times. The chain couples TRBV10-2 to TRBJ1-1; D call uncertain. The CDR3 loop spans 14 amino acids. Germline V CDR1 and CDR2: WSHSY, SAAADI. V lost 6 bases, J lost 4 bases, and 15 bases lay in between. The CDR3 sequence: CASSPVLGITEAFF. The CDR3 bases are TGCGCCAGCAGCCCAGTACTGGGAATCACTGAAGCTTTCTTT.

The sample holds a few counts of this clonotype. The chain employs TRBV5-6 and TRBJ2-5; unclear D gene. This CDR3 is 17 amino acids long. Germline assignment: CDR1 SGHDT and CDR2 YYEEEE. Trimming removed 0 bases from V and 1 base from J, with 16 bases in between. The CDR3 sequence: CASSLGSFIGIQETQYF. DNA of the CDR3: TGTGCCAGCAGCTTGGGAAGCTTTATAGGGATCCAAGAGACCCAGTACTTC.

The V call is TRBV6-4, the J call TRBJ2-3, with D perhaps assigned TRBD1 or TRBD2 (5 bases each). The germline V gene has CDR1 MRHNA and CDR2 SNTAGT. The germline V and J ends were trimmed by 5 bases and 0 bases, with 24 bases remaining between them. The CDR3 runs to 19 residues. CDR3 loop: CASSTSGTQKRASTDTQYF. CDR3 DNA sequence: TGTGCCAGCAGTACCTCCGGGACCCAGAAACGGGCAAGCACAGATACGCAGTATTTT.

The V call is TRBV27, the J call TRBJ2-7; 7 bases align to TRBD1. Germline loops: CDR1 MNHEY, CDR2 SMNVEV (reference sequence). Trimming cost V 5 bases and J 5 bases; bases outside gene matches: 9. This CDR3 is built from 14 residues. The CDR3: CASSPRDSRNEQYV. In DNA form, the CDR3 reads TGTGCCAGCAGTCCCCGGGACAGTAGGAACGAGCAGTACGTC.

This chain uses TRBV7-9 with TRBJ1-1; possible D gene TRBD1, 6 bases. V dropped 5 bases and J dropped 8 bases, with 15 bases sitting between them. Germline V gene sequence: CDR1 SEHNR, CDR2 FQNEAQ (reference sequence). The CDR3 contains 13 residues. This CDR3 reads CASSDRHPREAFF. CDR3 bases: TGTGCCAGCAGCGACAGGCACCCTCGAGAAGCTTTCTTT.